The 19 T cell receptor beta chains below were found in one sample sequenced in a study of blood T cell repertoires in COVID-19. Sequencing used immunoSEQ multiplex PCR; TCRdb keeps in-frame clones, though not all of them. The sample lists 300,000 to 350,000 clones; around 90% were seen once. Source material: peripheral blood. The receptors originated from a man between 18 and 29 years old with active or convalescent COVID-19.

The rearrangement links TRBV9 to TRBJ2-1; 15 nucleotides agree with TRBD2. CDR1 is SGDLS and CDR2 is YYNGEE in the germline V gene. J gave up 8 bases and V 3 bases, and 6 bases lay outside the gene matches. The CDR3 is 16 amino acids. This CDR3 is CASSDPGTSGRYEQFF. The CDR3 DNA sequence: TGTGCCAGCAGCGACCCCGGGACTAGCGGGAGGTATGAGCAGTTCTTC.

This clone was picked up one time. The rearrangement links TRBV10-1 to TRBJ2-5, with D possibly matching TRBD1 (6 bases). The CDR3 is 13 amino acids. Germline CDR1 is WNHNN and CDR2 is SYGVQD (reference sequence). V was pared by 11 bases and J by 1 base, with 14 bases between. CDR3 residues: CALFRDTQETQYF. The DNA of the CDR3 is TGCGCCTTGTTTCGGGACACCCAAGAGACCCAGTACTTC.

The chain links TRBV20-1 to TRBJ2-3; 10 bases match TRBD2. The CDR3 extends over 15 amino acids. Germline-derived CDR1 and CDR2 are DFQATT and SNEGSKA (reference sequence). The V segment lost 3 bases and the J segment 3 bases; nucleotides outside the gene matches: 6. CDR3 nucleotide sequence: TGCAGTGCTAGTCTAGCGGGAGTTATTACAGATACGCAGTATTTT. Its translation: CSASLAGVITDTQYF.

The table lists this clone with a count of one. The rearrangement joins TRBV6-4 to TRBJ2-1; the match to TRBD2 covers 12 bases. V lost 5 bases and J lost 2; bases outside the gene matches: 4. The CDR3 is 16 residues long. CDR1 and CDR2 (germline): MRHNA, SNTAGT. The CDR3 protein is CASSKGLAGTYNEQFF. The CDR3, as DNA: TGTGCCAGCAGTAAAGGACTAGCGGGAACCTACAATGAGCAGTTCTTC.

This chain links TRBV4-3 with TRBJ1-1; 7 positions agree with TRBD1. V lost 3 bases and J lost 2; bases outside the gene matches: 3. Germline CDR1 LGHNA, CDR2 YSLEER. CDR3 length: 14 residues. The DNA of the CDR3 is TGCGCCAGCAGCCACAGGGACAGAAACACTGAAGCTTTCTTT. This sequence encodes CASSHRDRNTEAFF.

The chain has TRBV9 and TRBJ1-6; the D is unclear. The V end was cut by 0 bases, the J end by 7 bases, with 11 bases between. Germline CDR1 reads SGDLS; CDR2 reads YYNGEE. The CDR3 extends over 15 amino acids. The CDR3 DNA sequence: TGTGCCAGCAGCGTAGATACGGGGATCAATTCACCCCTCCACTTT. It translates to CASSVDTGINSPLHF.

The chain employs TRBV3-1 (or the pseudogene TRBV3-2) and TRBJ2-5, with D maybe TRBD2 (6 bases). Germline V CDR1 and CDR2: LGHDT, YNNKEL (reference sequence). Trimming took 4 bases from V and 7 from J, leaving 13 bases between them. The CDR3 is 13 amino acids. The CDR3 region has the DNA TGTGCCAGCAGCCCAAACGTGGGGGGGACCCAGTACTTC. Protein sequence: CASSPNVGGTQYF.

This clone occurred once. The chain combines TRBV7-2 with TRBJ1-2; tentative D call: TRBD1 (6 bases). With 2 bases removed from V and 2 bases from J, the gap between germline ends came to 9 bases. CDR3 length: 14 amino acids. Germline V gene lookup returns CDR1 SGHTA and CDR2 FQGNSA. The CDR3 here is CASSLQGWNYGYTF. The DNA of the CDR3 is TGTGCCAGCAGCTTACAGGGGTGGAACTATGGCTACACCTTC.

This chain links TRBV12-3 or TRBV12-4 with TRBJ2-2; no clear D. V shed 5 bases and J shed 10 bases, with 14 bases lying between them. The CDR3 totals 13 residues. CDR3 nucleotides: TGTGCCAGCAGTCTTCCCCTACCCGAGGAGCTGTTTTTT. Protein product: CASSLPLPEELFF.

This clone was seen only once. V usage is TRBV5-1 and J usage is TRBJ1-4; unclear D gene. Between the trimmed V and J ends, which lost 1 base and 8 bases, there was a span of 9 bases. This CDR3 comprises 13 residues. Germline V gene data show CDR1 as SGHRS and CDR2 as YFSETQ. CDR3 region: CASSLCCGEKLFF. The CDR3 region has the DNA TGCGCCAGCAGCTTGTGTTGCGGAGAAAAACTGTTTTTT.

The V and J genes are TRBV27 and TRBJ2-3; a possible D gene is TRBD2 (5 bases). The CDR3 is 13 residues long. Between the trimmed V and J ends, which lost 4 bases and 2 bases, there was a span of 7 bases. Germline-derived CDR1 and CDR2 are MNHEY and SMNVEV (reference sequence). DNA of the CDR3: TGTGCCAGCAGTTGGCGGGTCACAGATACGCAGTATTTT. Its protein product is CASSWRVTDTQYF.

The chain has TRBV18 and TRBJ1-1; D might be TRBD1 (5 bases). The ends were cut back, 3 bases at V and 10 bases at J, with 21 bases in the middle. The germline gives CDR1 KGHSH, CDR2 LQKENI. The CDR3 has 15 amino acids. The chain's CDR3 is CASSPNDRHSRVAFF. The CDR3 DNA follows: TGTGCCAGCTCACCGAATGACAGACACTCTCGGGTAGCTTTCTTT.

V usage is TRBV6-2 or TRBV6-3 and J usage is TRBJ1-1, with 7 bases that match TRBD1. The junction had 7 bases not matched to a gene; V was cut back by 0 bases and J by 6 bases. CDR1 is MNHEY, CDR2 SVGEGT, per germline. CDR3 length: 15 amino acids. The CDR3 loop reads CASSYSERQGAEAFF. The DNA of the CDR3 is TGTGCCAGCAGTTACTCGGAAAGGCAGGGGGCTGAAGCTTTCTTT.

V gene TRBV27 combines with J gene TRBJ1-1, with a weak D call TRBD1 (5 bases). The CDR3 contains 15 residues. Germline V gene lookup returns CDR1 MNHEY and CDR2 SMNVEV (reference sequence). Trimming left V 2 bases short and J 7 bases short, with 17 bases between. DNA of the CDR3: TGTGCCAGCAGTTTACAGCGCCGGCTAGGGGTTGAAGCTTTCTTT. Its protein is CASSLQRRLGVEAFF.

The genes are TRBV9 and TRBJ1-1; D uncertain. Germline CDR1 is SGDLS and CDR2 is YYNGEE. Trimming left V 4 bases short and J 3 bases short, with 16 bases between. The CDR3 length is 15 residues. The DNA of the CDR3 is TGTGCCAGCAGCAGAGAAAACAGAATATACACTGAAGCTTTCTTT. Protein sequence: CASSRENRIYTEAFF.

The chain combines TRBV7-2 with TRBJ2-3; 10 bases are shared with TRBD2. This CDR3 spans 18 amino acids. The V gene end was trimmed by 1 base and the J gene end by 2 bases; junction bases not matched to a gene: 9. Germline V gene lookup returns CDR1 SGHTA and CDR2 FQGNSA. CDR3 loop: CASSLVGTSDQLTDTQYF. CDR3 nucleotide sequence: TGTGCCAGCAGCTTAGTTGGGACTAGCGATCAGCTCACAGATACGCAGTATTTT.

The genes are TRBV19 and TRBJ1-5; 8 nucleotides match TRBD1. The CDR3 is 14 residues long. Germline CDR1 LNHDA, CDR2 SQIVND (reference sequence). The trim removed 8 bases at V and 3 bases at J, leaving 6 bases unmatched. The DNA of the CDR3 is TGTGCCAGTTGGCACAGGGGGGACAATCAGCCCCAGCATTTT. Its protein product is CASWHRGDNQPQHF.

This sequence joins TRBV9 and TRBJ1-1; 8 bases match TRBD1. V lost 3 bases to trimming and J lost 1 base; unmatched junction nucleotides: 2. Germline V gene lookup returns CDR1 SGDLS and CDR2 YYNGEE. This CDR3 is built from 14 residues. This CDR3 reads CASSAGQGNTEAFF. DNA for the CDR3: TGTGCCAGCAGCGCCGGACAGGGGAACACTGAAGCTTTCTTT.

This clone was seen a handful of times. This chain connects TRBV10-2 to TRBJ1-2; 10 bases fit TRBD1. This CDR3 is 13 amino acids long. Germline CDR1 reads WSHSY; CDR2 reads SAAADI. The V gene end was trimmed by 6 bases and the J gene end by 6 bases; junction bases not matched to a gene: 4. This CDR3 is CASRGQGSNGYTF. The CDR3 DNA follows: TGCGCCAGCAGGGGACAGGGGAGTAATGGCTACACCTTC.